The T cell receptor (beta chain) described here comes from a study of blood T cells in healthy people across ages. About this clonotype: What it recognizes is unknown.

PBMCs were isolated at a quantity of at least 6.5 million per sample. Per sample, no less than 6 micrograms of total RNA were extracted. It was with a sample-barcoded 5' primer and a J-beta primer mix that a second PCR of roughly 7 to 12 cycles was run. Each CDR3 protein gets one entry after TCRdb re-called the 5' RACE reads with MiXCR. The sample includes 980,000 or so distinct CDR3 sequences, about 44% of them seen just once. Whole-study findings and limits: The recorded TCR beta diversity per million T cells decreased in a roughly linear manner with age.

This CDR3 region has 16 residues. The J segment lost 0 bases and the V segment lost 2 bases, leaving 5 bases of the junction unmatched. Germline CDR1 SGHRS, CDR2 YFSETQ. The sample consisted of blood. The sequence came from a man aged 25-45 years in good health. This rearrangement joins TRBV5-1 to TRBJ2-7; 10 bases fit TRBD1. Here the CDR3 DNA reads TGCGCCAGCAGCTTTGGGACAGGGGTCAGCTCCTACGAGCAGTACTTC. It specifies CASSFGTGVSSYEQYF. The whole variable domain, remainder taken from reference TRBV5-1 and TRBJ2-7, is KAGVTQTPRYLIKTRGQQVTLSCSPISGHRSVSWYQQTPGQGLQFLFEYFSETQRNKGNFPGRFSGRQFSNSRSEMNVSTLELGDSALYLCASSFGTGVSSYEQYFGPGTRLTVT.